Below are 18 T cell receptor beta chains sequenced from a single sample in a study of neurological immune-mediated disorders. One entry per CDR3 protein results from TCRdb running MiXCR on the 5' RACE reads. The table shows approximately 43,000 distinct CDR3 sequences, with roughly 2.5% occurring only once. The sequencing input was PBMCs. The source of these receptors is a man aged 25 to 45 with multiple sclerosis.

The table lists this clonotype with many counts. V gene TRBV20-1 combines with J gene TRBJ2-3, with 8 bases lining up with TRBD2. The V gene end was trimmed by 6 bases and the J gene end by 8 bases; junction bases not matched to a gene: 13. The germline CDR1 and CDR2 sequences are DFQATT and SNEGSKA (reference sequence). CDR3 length: 14 amino acids. CDR3 sequence (DNA): TGCAGTGCACAGGCGCGGGGGGCTCCCCGTACGCAGTATTTT. This gives the protein CSAQARGAPRTQYF.

This clonotype was detected many times. The chain is built from TRBV20-1 and TRBJ1-1; D is uncertain. Germline V CDR1 and CDR2: DFQATT, SNEGSKA (reference sequence). Trimming removed 1 base at V and 1 base at J, with 10 bases between. There are 14 residues in the CDR3. CDR3 bases: TGCAGTGCTAGAGCGGAGGGCTGGAACACTGAAGCTTTCTTT. It encodes CSARAEGWNTEAFF.

This clonotype appeared many times. The chain uses TRBV5-6 and TRBJ1-3; unclear D gene. CDR1 is SGHDT and CDR2 is YYEEEE in the germline V gene. This CDR3 has 14 residues. Trimming took 3 bases from V and 0 from J, leaving 7 bases between them. The CDR3 loop reads CASSSSSSGNTIYF. DNA for the CDR3: TGTGCCAGCAGCTCCTCAAGCTCTGGAAACACCATATATTTT.

This clonotype was counted at least ten times. Here the CDR3 DNA reads TGTGCCAGCAGCCAGGCGGATACGCAGTATTTT. Its translation is CASSQADTQYF. V gene TRBV3-1 combines with J gene TRBJ2-3, with D unclear. In germline, CDR1 is LGHDT, CDR2 YNNKEL (reference sequence). The V gene lost 3 bases and the J gene lost 6 bases, with 4 bases spanning the gap. The CDR3 consists of 11 residues.

This clonotype was seen at least ten times. The rearrangement joins TRBV15 to TRBJ1-1; no definite D call. This CDR3 region has 13 residues. CDR1 is LNHNV and CDR2 is YYDKDF in the germline V gene (reference sequence). V dropped 0 bases and J dropped 7 bases, with 9 bases sitting between them. The CDR3 region is CATSRDAGFEAFF. CDR3 in DNA: TGTGCCACCAGCAGAGATGCCGGATTTGAAGCTTTCTTT.

This clonotype has a count of ten or more. The chain links TRBV20-1 to TRBJ1-1; TRBD1 matches 7 bases. The V and J ends lost 6 bases and 7 bases, in that order; junction bases with no gene match: 11. The CDR3 consists of 13 residues. CDR1 is DFQATT and CDR2 is SNEGSKA in the germline V gene (reference sequence). The DNA for the CDR3 is TGCAGTGCCCGTGACAGGGTACTTGGTGAAGCTTTCTTT. Translating it yields CSARDRVLGEAFF.

This clonotype has ten or more counts. The chain joins TRBV6-2 or TRBV6-3 to TRBJ2-2; the D gene is possibly TRBD1 (5 bases). This CDR3 region has 13 residues. Trimming stripped 4 bases from V and 8 bases from J, with 11 bases between. Germline CDR1 is MNHEY and CDR2 is SVGEGT. The chain's CDR3 is CASSSQAPGELFF. The CDR3 nucleotides are TGTGCCAGCAGTTCACAGGCTCCAGGGGAGCTGTTTTTT.

This clonotype was observed many times. The V gene is TRBV3-1, the J gene TRBJ2-3; 7 nucleotides line up with TRBD1. Germline assignment: CDR1 LGHDT and CDR2 YNNKEL (reference sequence). V trimming: 1 base; J trimming: 2 bases; junction bases outside the gene matches: 6. This CDR3 spans 16 amino acids. The CDR3 is CASSQGRGPNTDTQYF. CDR3 nucleotides: TGTGCCAGCAGCCAAGGAAGGGGGCCTAACACAGATACGCAGTATTTT.

This clonotype was recorded at least ten times. This chain uses TRBV18 with TRBJ1-5, with 7 bases matching TRBD1. This CDR3 spans 15 amino acids. The germline gives CDR1 KGHSH, CDR2 LQKENI. V dropped 6 bases and J dropped 7; count of bases not matched to a gene: 12. The CDR3 nucleotides are TGTGCCAGCTCCAAAGTAGGGGGCTTCGGGCAGCCCCAGCATTTT. Its protein is CASSKVGGFGQPQHF.

This clonotype was counted many times. The chain links TRBV11-2 to TRBJ2-2; a possible D gene is TRBD1 (5 bases). This CDR3 is built from 14 residues. Germline CDR1 SGHAT, CDR2 FQNNGV. The V end was cut by 6 bases, the J end by 1 base, with 9 bases between. The CDR3 nucleotides read TGTGCCAGCAGAACTCAGGGGAACACCGGGGAGCTGTTTTTT. Translated: CASRTQGNTGELFF.

This clonotype was seen many times. This chain uses TRBV20-1 with TRBJ2-7, with 9 bases that match TRBD1. CDR1 is DFQATT, CDR2 SNEGSKA, per germline (reference sequence). V lost 6 bases and J lost 3; bases outside the gene matches: 9. CDR3 length equals 14 residues. CDR3 nucleotide sequence: TGCAGTGCCGCTTCGCTGACAGGGGGCTACGAGCAGTACTTC. Its protein product is CSAASLTGGYEQYF.

This clonotype was found many times. The chain carries TRBV5-1 and TRBJ2-5; unclear D gene. Trimming removed 4 bases from V and 5 bases from J, with 12 bases in between. Germline loops: CDR1 SGHRS, CDR2 YFSETQ. The CDR3 has 13 residues. CDR3 region: CASSPAGRETQYF. CDR3 coding DNA: TGCGCCAGCAGCCCGGCCGGTAGGGAGACCCAGTACTTC.

This clonotype occurred many times. The V call is TRBV28, the J call TRBJ2-7, with D possibly TRBD2 on 6 matching bases. From germline, CDR1 is MDHEN and CDR2 SYDVKM. Trimming removed 7 bases from V and 3 bases from J, with 13 bases in between. The CDR3 consists of 13 residues. Here the CDR3 DNA reads TGTGCCAGCACACAACGGGGGAACTACGAGCAGTACTTC. As protein: CASTQRGNYEQYF.

This clonotype was counted many times. The chain carries TRBV5-1 and TRBJ1-2, with D possibly TRBD1 on 6 matching bases. The V and J ends lost 3 bases and 7 bases respectively, with 19 bases between them. Per germline, CDR1 SGHRS and CDR2 YFSETQ. CDR3 size: 15 residues. CDR3 DNA sequence: TGCGCCAGCAGCTACGTACAGGGAGGATGGATTGGCTACACCTTC. Translating it yields CASSYVQGGWIGYTF.

This clonotype was observed at least ten times. This chain connects TRBV20-1 to TRBJ1-1; a weak D match, TRBD1 (5 bases). The V gene's germline CDR1 is DFQATT and CDR2 SNEGSKA (reference sequence). CDR3 length: 14 residues. V was pared by 0 bases and J by 1 base, with 9 bases between. CDR3 nucleotides: TGCAGTGCTAGAGAATACCAGGGGAACACTGAAGCTTTCTTT. Its translation is CSAREYQGNTEAFF.

There are many counts of this clonotype. The genes are TRBV3-1 and TRBJ1-1, with 7 positions matching TRBD1. CDR3 length equals 13 residues. V was clipped by 3 bases and J by 5 bases; unmatched bases: 3. The germline CDR1 and CDR2 sequences are LGHDT and YNNKEL (reference sequence). The chain's CDR3 is CASSQTGQTEAFF. The CDR3 nucleotides read TGTGCCAGCAGCCAGACAGGGCAAACTGAAGCTTTCTTT.

This clonotype was detected ten times or more. For the CDR3, the DNA is TGTGCCAGCAGCCCCGAGACAGGGGGAATTTCCTACGAGCAGTACTTC. This codes for CASSPETGGISYEQYF. The chain is built from TRBV7-2 and TRBJ2-7; 9 bases fit TRBD1. With 5 bases clipped from V and 1 base from J, the junction kept 9 bases outside the gene matches. The CDR3 has 16 residues. Germline values: CDR1 SGHTA, CDR2 FQGNSA.

This clonotype was recorded at least ten times. The chain uses TRBV12-3 or TRBV12-4 and TRBJ2-1; the D gene is possibly TRBD1 (5 bases). Trimming pared 4 bases from V and 4 bases from J, leaving 11 bases between. This CDR3 is 14 amino acids long. The CDR3 DNA sequence: TGTGCCAGCAGTTCTCAGGGATCTTACAATGAGCAGTTCTTC. It translates to CASSSQGSYNEQFF.